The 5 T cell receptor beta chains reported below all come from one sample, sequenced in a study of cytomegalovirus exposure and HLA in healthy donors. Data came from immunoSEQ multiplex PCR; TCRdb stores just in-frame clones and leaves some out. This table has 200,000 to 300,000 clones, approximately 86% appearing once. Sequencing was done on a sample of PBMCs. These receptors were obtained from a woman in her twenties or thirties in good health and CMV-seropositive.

CDR3 protein: CASRGQISNQPQHF. The CDR3 region has the DNA TGTGCCAGCAGGGGACAGATTAGCAATCAGCCCCAGCATTTT. The chain carries TRBV6-1 and TRBJ1-5, with TRBD1 matching 7 bases. The CDR3 totals 14 residues. Germline values: CDR1 MNHNS, CDR2 SASEGT. V gave up 6 bases and J gave up 0 bases; unmatched junction bases: 2.

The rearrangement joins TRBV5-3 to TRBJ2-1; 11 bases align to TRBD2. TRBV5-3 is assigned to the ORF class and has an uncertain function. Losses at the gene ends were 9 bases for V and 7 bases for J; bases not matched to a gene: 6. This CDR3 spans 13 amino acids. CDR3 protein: CATQTSGTNEQFF. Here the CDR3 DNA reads TGTGCCACACAGACTAGCGGGACGAATGAGCAGTTCTTC.

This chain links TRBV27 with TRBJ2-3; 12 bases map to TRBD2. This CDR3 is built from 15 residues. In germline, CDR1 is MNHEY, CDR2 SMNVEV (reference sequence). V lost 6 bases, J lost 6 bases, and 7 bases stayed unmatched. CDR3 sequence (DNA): TGTGCCAGCAGACCTAGCGGGAGGGCAGGGGATACGCAGTATTTT. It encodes CASRPSGRAGDTQYF.

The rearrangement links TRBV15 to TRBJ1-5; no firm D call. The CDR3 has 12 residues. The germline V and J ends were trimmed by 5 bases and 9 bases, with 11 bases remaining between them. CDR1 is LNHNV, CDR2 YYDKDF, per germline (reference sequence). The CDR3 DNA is TGTGCCACCAGCGTGGGCGTCGCGCCCCAGCATTTT. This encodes CATSVGVAPQHF.

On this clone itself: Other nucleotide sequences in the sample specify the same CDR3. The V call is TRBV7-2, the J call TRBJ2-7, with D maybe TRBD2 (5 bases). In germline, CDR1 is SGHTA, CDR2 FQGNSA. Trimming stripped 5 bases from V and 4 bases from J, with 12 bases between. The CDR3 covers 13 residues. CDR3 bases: TGTGCCAGCAGCAGGCTAGCTGGTTACGAGCAGTACTTC. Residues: CASSRLAGYEQYF.